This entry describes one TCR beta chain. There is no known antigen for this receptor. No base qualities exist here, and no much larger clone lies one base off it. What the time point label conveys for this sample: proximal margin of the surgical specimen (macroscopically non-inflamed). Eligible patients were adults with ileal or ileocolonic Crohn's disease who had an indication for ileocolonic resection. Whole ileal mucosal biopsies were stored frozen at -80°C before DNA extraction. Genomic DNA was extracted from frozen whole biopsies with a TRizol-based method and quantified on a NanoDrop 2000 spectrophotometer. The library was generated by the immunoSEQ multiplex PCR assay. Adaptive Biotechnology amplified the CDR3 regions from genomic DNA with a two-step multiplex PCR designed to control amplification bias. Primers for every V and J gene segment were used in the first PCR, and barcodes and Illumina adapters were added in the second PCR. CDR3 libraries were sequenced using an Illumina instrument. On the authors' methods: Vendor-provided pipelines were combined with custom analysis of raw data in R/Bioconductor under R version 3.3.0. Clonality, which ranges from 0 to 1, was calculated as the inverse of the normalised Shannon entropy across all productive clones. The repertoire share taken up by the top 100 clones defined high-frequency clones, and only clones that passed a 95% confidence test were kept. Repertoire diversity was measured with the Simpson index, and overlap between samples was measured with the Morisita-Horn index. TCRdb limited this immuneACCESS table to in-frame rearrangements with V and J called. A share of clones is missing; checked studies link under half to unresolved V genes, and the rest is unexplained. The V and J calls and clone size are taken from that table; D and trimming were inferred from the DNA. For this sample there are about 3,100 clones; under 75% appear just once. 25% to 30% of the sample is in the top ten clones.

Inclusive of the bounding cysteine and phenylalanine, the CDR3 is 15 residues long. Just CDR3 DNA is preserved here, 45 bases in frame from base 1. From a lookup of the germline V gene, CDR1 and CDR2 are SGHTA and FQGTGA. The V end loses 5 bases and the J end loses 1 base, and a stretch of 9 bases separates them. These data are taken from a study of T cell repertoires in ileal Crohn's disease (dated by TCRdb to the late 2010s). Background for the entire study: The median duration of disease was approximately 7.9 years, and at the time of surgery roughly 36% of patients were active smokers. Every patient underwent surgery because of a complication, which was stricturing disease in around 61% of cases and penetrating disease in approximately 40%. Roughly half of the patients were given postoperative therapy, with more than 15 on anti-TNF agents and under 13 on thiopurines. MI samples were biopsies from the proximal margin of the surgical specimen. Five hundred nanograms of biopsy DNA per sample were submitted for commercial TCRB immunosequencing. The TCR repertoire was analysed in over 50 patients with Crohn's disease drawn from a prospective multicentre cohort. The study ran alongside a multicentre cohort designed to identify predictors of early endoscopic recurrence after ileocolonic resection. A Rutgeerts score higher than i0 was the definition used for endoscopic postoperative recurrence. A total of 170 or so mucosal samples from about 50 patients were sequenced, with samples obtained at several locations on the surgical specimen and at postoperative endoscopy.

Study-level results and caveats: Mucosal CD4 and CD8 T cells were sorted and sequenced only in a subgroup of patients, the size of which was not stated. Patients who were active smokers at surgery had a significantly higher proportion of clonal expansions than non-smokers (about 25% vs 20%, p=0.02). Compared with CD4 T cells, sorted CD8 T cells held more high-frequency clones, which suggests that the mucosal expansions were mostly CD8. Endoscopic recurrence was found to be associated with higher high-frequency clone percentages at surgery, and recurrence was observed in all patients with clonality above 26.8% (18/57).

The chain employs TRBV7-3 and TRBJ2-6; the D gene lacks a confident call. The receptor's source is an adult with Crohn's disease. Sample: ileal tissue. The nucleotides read TGTGCCAGCAGCCCTCAGTTGTCTGGGGCCAACGTCCTGACTTTC. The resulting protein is CASSPQLSGANVLTF.